A selection of T cell receptor beta chains follows, all from one sample in a study of cytomegalovirus exposure and HLA in healthy donors. TCRdb keeps only in-frame clones here, not all; method: immunoSEQ multiplex PCR. The table lists around 140,000 clones, more than 70% of them singletons. The material sequenced was PBMCs. These TCRs come from a male donor in good health and CMV-seronegative. CDR3s include the opening cysteine and the closing phenylalanine or tryptophan. Each record gives: J gene, V gene, CDR3 protein.

J gene: TRBJ2-2
V gene: TRBV30
CDR3 protein: CAWSPRGGNTGELFF

J gene: TRBJ2-5
V gene: TRBV5-1
CDR3 protein: CASSSDNGQETQYF

J gene: TRBJ1-2
V gene: TRBV7-9
CDR3 protein: CASSPPTGEEDGYTF

J gene: TRBJ1-2
V gene: TRBV7-9
CDR3 protein: CASAGRNRTNYGYTF

J gene: TRBJ2-7
V gene: TRBV9
CDR3 protein: CASSVAGGGSGEQYF

J gene: TRBJ2-2
V gene: TRBV4-3
CDR3 protein: CASSQAGQGYGGELFF

J gene: TRBJ1-4
V gene: TRBV5-1
CDR3 protein: CASSYRGGTNEKLFF

J gene: TRBJ2-3
V gene: TRBV19
CDR3 protein: CASSVGGDTQYF

J gene: TRBJ2-1
V gene: TRBV4-3
CDR3 protein: CASSQDSAGSVEQFF

J gene: TRBJ1-5
V gene: TRBV4-1
CDR3 protein: CASSQVEADQPQHF

J gene: TRBJ2-1
V gene: TRBV19
CDR3 protein: CASRAGTGSDTKFF

J gene: TRBJ2-1
V gene: TRBV5-5
CDR3 protein: CASLDRPYNEQFF

J gene: -
V gene: TRBV5-1
CDR3 protein: CASSSGYSSYEQYF

J gene: TRBJ2-3
V gene: TRBV7-9
CDR3 protein: CASSSPTSGARYF

J gene: TRBJ1-5
V gene: TRBV12-5
CDR3 protein: CASGLANQPQHF

J gene: TRBJ1-2
V gene: TRBV2
CDR3 protein: CASSELGQPYGYTF

J gene: TRBJ2-3
V gene: TRBV5-4
CDR3 protein: CASTQQSRSDTQYF

J gene: TRBJ1-1
V gene: TRBV5-6
CDR3 protein: CASSPGTGSTEAFF

J gene: TRBJ1-1
V gene: TRBV29-1
CDR3 protein: CSVDGQGATEAFF

J gene: TRBJ2-7
V gene: TRBV28
CDR3 protein: CASSWGDEQYF

J gene: TRBJ2-1
V gene: TRBV11-3
CDR3 protein: CASSLDPSPLNEQFF

J gene: TRBJ2-2
V gene: TRBV25-1
CDR3 protein: CASSDELRGDTGELFF

J gene: TRBJ1-6
V gene: TRBV5-4
CDR3 protein: CASSFGRGYSPLHF

J gene: TRBJ1-5
V gene: TRBV25-1
CDR3 protein: CASSESREEGMGNQPQHF

J gene: TRBJ2-1
V gene: TRBV18
CDR3 protein: CASSPGRGSSYNEQFF

J gene: TRBJ1-4
V gene: TRBV6-1
CDR3 protein: CATQGLANEKLFF

J gene: TRBJ2-7
V gene: TRBV6-1
CDR3 protein: CASSVDRVNYEQYF

J gene: TRBJ1-3
V gene: TRBV4-2
CDR3 protein: CASSQDRARGLRNTIYF

J gene: TRBJ2-2
V gene: TRBV19
CDR3 protein: CAVGATGNTGELFF

J gene: TRBJ1-2
V gene: TRBV4-2
CDR3 protein: CASSQEDRERGYTF

J gene: TRBJ2-2
V gene: TRBV4-3
CDR3 protein: CASSPQGGLAGNTGELFF

J gene: TRBJ1-5
V gene: TRBV9
CDR3 protein: CASSAQGNSNQPQHF

J gene: TRBJ2-3
V gene: TRBV7-9
CDR3 protein: CASSLEGTSASDTQYF

J gene: TRBJ2-7
V gene: TRBV7-6
CDR3 protein: CASSSNSGHPSYEQYF

J gene: TRBJ1-4
V gene: TRBV4-3
CDR3 protein: CASSQDQPRANEKLFF

J gene: TRBJ1-5
V gene: TRBV7-2
CDR3 protein: CASSLALNQPQHF

J gene: TRBJ1-1
V gene: TRBV11-2
CDR3 protein: CASSLEDTSNTEAFF

J gene: TRBJ2-5
V gene: TRBV4-3
CDR3 protein: CASSQEWRPGETQYF

J gene: TRBJ2-1
V gene: TRBV19
CDR3 protein: CASSRTSGTGVHEQFF